Given below is one TCR beta chain in context. What it binds is unknown. This entry is derived from a study of cytomegalovirus exposure and HLA in healthy donors. General observations from the study: Investigators reported 150 to 200 TCR beta chains as tied to cytomegalovirus.

CDR3 length equals 16 residues. Germline CDR1 SGHRS, CDR2 YFSETQ. The ends lost 3 bases at V and 6 bases at J; junction bases unmatched: 7. PCR primers comprised 60 Vbeta and 13 Jbeta primers. Clones were sequenced by immunoSEQ multiplex PCR, and TCRdb holds only the in-frame ones, with some missing. Of fewer than 200,000 clones listed, approximately 78% are singletons. The origin of this receptor is a woman aged 18-29 years in good health and CMV-seronegative. J is TRBJ2-1 and V is TRBV5-1; the match to TRBD2 covers 12 bases. The sample consisted of PBMCs. Here the CDR3 reads CASSWTSGTIGNEQFF. The CDR3 DNA reads TGCGCCAGCAGCTGGACTAGCGGGACTATTGGCAATGAGCAGTTCTTC.